This T cell receptor (beta chain) is drawn from a study of Graves' ophthalmopathy and Graves' hyperthyroidism. Points from the study as a whole: Also, most clonotypes expanded in the thyroid above 0.001 frequency appeared in blood. Ophthalmopathy could be told apart from stable hyperthyroidism by a 13-signature model (approximately 90% sensitivity, around 84% specificity).

This clonotype was detected a few times. What it recognizes is unknown. Pregnancy or lactation, uncontrolled infections and other autoimmune diseases were grounds for excluding patients. PBMCs were isolated by Ficoll-Paque density gradient centrifugation, using approximately 10 ml of fresh peripheral blood as the starting material. Germline lookup yields CDR1 SGHTA and CDR2 FQGNSA. Deletions cut 1 base from V and 5 bases from J, with 12 bases between. The CDR3 contains 14 residues. Amplification of the TCR beta CDR3 regions used RNA transcripts (as template). HTBI primers primed a first-round RT-PCR, and a second-round multiplex PCR followed. TCRdb re-derived calls from the multiplex PCR reads in MiXCR, one entry per CDR3 protein. The repertoire holds 30,000 to 50,000 distinct CDR3 sequences, with approximately 55% as singletons.

This TCR came from an adult woman with stable Graves' hyperthyroidism. V is TRBV7-2 and J is TRBJ2-7; a possible D gene is TRBD1 (5 bases). Sequencing was performed on peripheral blood. The CDR3: CASSLERRGHEQYF. The CDR3 region has the DNA TGTGCCAGCAGCTTAGAGCGTAGGGGTCACGAGCAGTACTTC.